The present TCR beta chain was sequenced within a study of neoadjuvant anti-PD-1 for oral cavity cancer. Study-wide findings and caveats: Only three patients per response group were TCR-analyzed; validation needed. After neoadjuvant nivolumab, PBMC T cell clonality was significantly higher in non-responders than responders.

This clone appeared a single time. Its target is not known. Sequencing was performed with immunoSEQ multiplex PCR; in TCRdb, only in-frame clones are kept and a portion is missing. In the table there are more than 11,000 clones, 71% of which are singletons. Time point given: after neoadjuvant nivolumab, at surgical resection. These newly diagnosed stage II-IVA oral cavity squamous cell carcinoma patients had no prior systemic or radiation treatment. Cohort: HPV-negative, locally advanced oral cavity squamous cell carcinoma patients. The input for sequencing was PBMCs, taken after nivolumab (anti-PD-1) treatment. This TCR derives from a person aged 35-79 years with oral cavity squamous cell carcinoma.

The CDR3 protein is CASSYSMWGLNNEQFF. The CDR3 DNA sequence: TGTGCCAGCAGTTACTCGATGTGGGGACTTAACAATGAGCAGTTCTTC. The V call is TRBV6-5, the J call TRBJ2-1, with D perhaps matching TRBD2 (6 bases). Between the trimmed V and J ends, which lost 0 bases and 5 bases, there was a span of 14 bases. The CDR3 consists of 16 residues. Germline loops: CDR1 MNHEY, CDR2 SVGAGI.